The rows below give T cell receptor beta chains drawn from one sample of a study of blood T cells in healthy people across ages. TCRdb itself ran the 5' RACE reads through MiXCR, one entry per CDR3 protein. The sample yields fewer than 950,000 distinct CDR3 sequences, about 37% seen once. The sequencing input was blood. Receptors were obtained from a man between 18 and 29 years old in good health. CDR3s include the opening cysteine and the closing phenylalanine or tryptophan. D genes are given only for firm matches. Where a row states a size, it is once, few, many or the class of an expanded clone; other rows omit it.

V gene: TRBV11-2
J gene: TRBJ2-2
D gene: .
clone size: few
CDR3 protein: CASTSWGQGTGELFF
CDR3 DNA: TGTGCCAGCACCTCTTGGGGGCAGGGCACCGGGGAGCTGTTTTTT

V gene: TRBV6-4
J gene: TRBJ2-7
D gene: .
clone size: .
CDR3 protein: CASSDWGGCECYEQYF
CDR3 DNA: TGTGCCAGCAGTGACTGGGGCGGGTGTGAGTGCTACGAGCAGTACTTC

V gene: TRBV20-1
J gene: TRBJ2-3
D gene: TRBD1
clone size: few
CDR3 protein: CSARWQGDTDTQYF
CDR3 DNA: TGCAGTGCTAGATGGCAGGGGGACACAGATACGCAGTATTTT

V gene: TRBV7-2
J gene: TRBJ2-7
D gene: TRBD2
clone size: many
CDR3 protein: CASSSLARGGRFTYEQYF
CDR3 DNA: TGTGCCAGCAGCTCACTAGCGCGGGGGGGGCGATTTACCTACGAGCAGTACTTC

V gene: TRBV12-3/TRBV12-4
J gene: TRBJ2-7
D gene: TRBD1
clone size: many
CDR3 protein: CASSTTGGAYEQYF
CDR3 DNA: TGTGCCAGCAGCACCACAGGGGGCGCGTACGAGCAGTACTTC

V gene: TRBV3-1
J gene: TRBJ2-7
D gene: .
clone size: .
CDR3 protein: CASSQEYGYPEQYF
CDR3 DNA: TGTGCCAGCAGCCAAGAGTATGGCTACCCTGAGCAGTACTTC

V gene: TRBV27
J gene: TRBJ2-3
D gene: .
clone size: .
CDR3 protein: CASSLFTASDTQYF
CDR3 DNA: TGTGCCAGCAGTCTCTTCACAGCTTCAGATACGCAGTATTTT

V gene: TRBV6-6
J gene: TRBJ1-5
D gene: .
clone size: few
CDR3 protein: CASSYGGPYSNQPQHF
CDR3 DNA: TGTGCCAGCAGTTACGGGGGACCTTATAGCAATCAGCCCCAGCATTTT

V gene: TRBV29-1
J gene: TRBJ1-2
D gene: .
clone size: many
CDR3 protein: CSVGPREGSYGYTF
CDR3 DNA: TGCAGCGTTGGACCCAGGGAGGGTAGCTATGGCTACACCTTC

V gene: TRBV4-3
J gene: TRBJ2-3
D gene: TRBD2
clone size: few
CDR3 protein: CASSQDKGLAPSTDTQYF
CDR3 DNA: TGCGCCAGCAGCCAAGATAAAGGACTAGCGCCCAGCACAGATACGCAGTATTTT

V gene: TRBV7-2
J gene: TRBJ1-6
D gene: TRBD1
clone size: .
CDR3 protein: CASSLTGQGISSCNSPLHF
CDR3 DNA: TGTGCCAGCAGCTTAACGGGACAGGGGATAAGCTCCTGTAATTCACCCCTCCACTTT

V gene: TRBV6-5
J gene: TRBJ1-2
D gene: .
clone size: few
CDR3 protein: CASSNTGTSFNGYTF
CDR3 DNA: TGTGCCAGCAGCAATACGGGGACATCCTTCAATGGCTACACCTTC

V gene: TRBV9
J gene: TRBJ1-2
D gene: TRBD1
clone size: .
CDR3 protein: CASSEGQGVNGYTF
CDR3 DNA: TGTGCCAGCAGCGAGGGACAGGGAGTGAATGGCTACACCTTC

V gene: TRBV2
J gene: TRBJ1-1
D gene: .
clone size: few
CDR3 protein: CASSERWQALVESFF
CDR3 DNA: TGTGCCAGCAGTGAAAGGTGGCAGGCCCTGGTTGAGTCTTTCTTT

V gene: TRBV7-9
J gene: TRBJ2-1
D gene: .
clone size: .
CDR3 protein: CASSLYGEPNEQFF
CDR3 DNA: TGTGCCAGCAGCTTATATGGAGAACCGAATGAGCAGTTCTTC

V gene: TRBV28
J gene: TRBJ2-6
D gene: TRBD2
clone size: few
CDR3 protein: CASSPYSGAGANVLTF
CDR3 DNA: TGTGCCAGCAGCCCTTACAGCGGGGCTGGGGCCAACGTCCTGACTTTC

V gene: TRBV9
J gene: TRBJ1-4
D gene: TRBD1
clone size: few
CDR3 protein: CASSKGGGGEKLFF
CDR3 DNA: TGTGCCAGCAGCAAGGGGGGAGGGGGCGAAAAACTGTTTTTT

V gene: TRBV5-4
J gene: TRBJ1-4
D gene: .
clone size: .
CDR3 protein: CASSLLGPNEKLFF
CDR3 DNA: TGTGCCAGCAGCTTGCTCGGGCCTAATGAAAAACTGTTTTTT

V gene: TRBV16
J gene: TRBJ2-5
D gene: .
clone size: .
CDR3 protein: CASSQTNRAEYF
CDR3 DNA: TGTGCCAGCAGCCAAACCAACAGGGCGGAGTACTTC

V gene: TRBV29-1
J gene: TRBJ1-1
D gene: TRBD1
clone size: .
CDR3 protein: CSTTGDEAEAFF
CDR3 DNA: TGCAGCACTACAGGGGATGAGGCTGAAGCTTTCTTT

V gene: TRBV12-3/TRBV12-4
J gene: TRBJ2-1
D gene: TRBD2
clone size: few
CDR3 protein: CASSLRAGGLDEQFF
CDR3 DNA: TGTGCCAGCAGCTTACGAGCGGGGGGCCTTGATGAGCAGTTCTTC

V gene: TRBV3-1
J gene: TRBJ1-1
D gene: .
clone size: .
CDR3 protein: CASSQVKENTEAFF
CDR3 DNA: TGTGCCAGCAGCCAAGTCAAGGAGAACACTGAAGCTTTCTTT

V gene: TRBV29-1
J gene: TRBJ1-1
D gene: .
clone size: few
CDR3 protein: CSVTPGGNTEAFF
CDR3 DNA: TGCAGCGTTACCCCGGGGGGGAACACTGAAGCTTTCTTT

V gene: TRBV6-5
J gene: TRBJ1-2
D gene: TRBD1
clone size: .
CDR3 protein: CASSYDRASGYTF
CDR3 DNA: TGTGCCAGCAGTTATGACAGGGCTTCCGGCTACACCTTC

V gene: TRBV6-2/TRBV6-3
J gene: TRBJ2-2
D gene: TRBD2
clone size: few
CDR3 protein: CASSLAGATGELFF
CDR3 DNA: TGTGCCAGCAGTCTAGCGGGGGCCACCGGGGAGCTGTTTTTT

V gene: TRBV7-2
J gene: TRBJ2-1
D gene: TRBD1
clone size: few
CDR3 protein: CASFQDRGTYNEQFF
CDR3 DNA: TGTGCCAGCTTCCAGGACAGGGGGACCTACAATGAGCAGTTCTTC

V gene: TRBV12-3/TRBV12-4
J gene: TRBJ2-3
D gene: .
clone size: many
CDR3 protein: CASTQQGDTQYF
CDR3 DNA: TGTGCCAGCACTCAACAGGGCGATACGCAGTATTTT

V gene: TRBV6-5
J gene: TRBJ2-3
D gene: TRBD1
clone size: many
CDR3 protein: CASSDRAFTDTQYF
CDR3 DNA: TGTGCCAGCAGCGACAGGGCCTTCACAGATACGCAGTATTTT

V gene: TRBV3-1
J gene: TRBJ2-1
D gene: .
clone size: .
CDR3 protein: CASSQGRAGNNEQFF
CDR3 DNA: TGTGCCAGCAGCCAAGGGCGAGCCGGGAACAATGAGCAGTTCTTC